A single sample gave rise to the 8 T cell receptor beta chains below, sequenced in a study of shared clonotypes between healthy human individuals (dated by TCRdb to the early 2020s). The library was generated by the immunoSEQ multiplex PCR assay. Here the immuneACCESS table is served through TCRdb, limited to in-frame sequences with V and J called. Missing clones are a known gap in these copies; in checked studies unresolved V genes cover under half, and the rest lacks a known reason. For this sample the table gives some 530,000 clones, of which approximately 81% were detected only once. Roughly 12% of the sample rests with the top ten. What was sequenced was PBMCs. The receptor source for this set is a woman between 40 and 55 years old in good health. Some clones in this sample may be carry-over from other donors' samples.

This clone occurred many times. This CDR3 reads CASSQEEATGAYEQYF. Here the CDR3 DNA reads TGTGCCAGCAGCCAAGAGGAGGCGACAGGGGCCTACGAGCAGTACTTC. The chain joins TRBV4-2 to TRBJ2-5, with 8 bases that match TRBD1. The last part of the DNA fits TRBJ2-7 better; the J call may be wrong. The germline V gene has CDR1 LGHNA and CDR2 YNFKEQ. The CDR3 contains 16 residues.

The chain links TRBV30 to TRBJ2-3; no clear D gene. Germline V CDR1 and CDR2: GTSNPN, SVGIG (reference sequence). The CDR3 runs 12 residues. Trimming shortened V by 3 bases and J by 6 bases, and 10 bases separated the two germline ends. The CDR3 is CAWRADHDTQYF. The CDR3 nucleotides read TGTGCCTGGAGAGCTGATCATGATACGCAGTATTTT. The complete variable domain, with remaining parts taken from reference TRBV30 and TRBJ2-3, reads SQTIHQWPATLVQPVGSPLSLECTVEGTSNPNLYWYRQAAGRGLQLLFYSVGIGQISSEVPQNLSASRPQDRQFILSSKKLLLSDSGFYLCAWRADHDTQYFGPGTRLTVL.

The rearrangement links TRBV5-4 to TRBJ1-3; D is unclear. The length of the CDR3 is 16 residues. Germline CDR1 is SGHNT and CDR2 is YYREEE (reference sequence). V was clipped by 0 bases and J by 0 bases, with 10 bases between them. The DNA for the CDR3 is TGTGCCAGCAGCTTGGTCGATAGTAGCTCTGGAAACACCATATATTTT. Its translation: CASSLVDSSSGNTIYF.

The chain combines TRBV10-2 with TRBJ2-5; 10 bases are shared with TRBD2. V lost 4 bases and J lost 5; bases outside the gene matches: 13. The CDR3 covers 17 residues. Germline values: CDR1 WSHSY, CDR2 SAAADI. This chain's CDR3 is CASSVARLAGSGETQYF. CDR3 DNA: TGCGCCAGCAGTGTTGCCCGACTAGCGGGTTCGGGGGAGACCCAGTACTTC.

The chain is built from TRBV6-6 and TRBJ2-2; a possible D gene is TRBD1 (6 bases). Trimming shortened V by 3 bases and J by 4 bases, and 12 bases separated the two germline ends. Germline CDR1 MNHNY, CDR2 SVGAGI (reference sequence). The CDR3 consists of 15 residues. The CDR3 DNA follows: TGTGCCAGCAGTTATACAGGGAAAGTCACCGGGGAGCTGTTTTTT. This translates into CASSYTGKVTGELFF.

The gene calls are TRBV9 and TRBJ2-1, with TRBD2 matching over 8 bases. V shed 1 base, J shed 9 bases, and the junction held 15 bases outside the gene matches. CDR1 SGDLS and CDR2 YYNGEE come from the germline V gene. This CDR3 spans 17 amino acids. The CDR3 is CASSVTGTGLVFGEQFF. CDR3 DNA: TGTGCCAGCAGCGTAACCGGTACGGGACTAGTTTTCGGTGAGCAGTTCTTC. The full variable domain, in which reference TRBV9 and TRBJ2-1 provide the parts outside the CDR3, is DSGVTQTPKHLITATGQRVTLRCSPRSGDLSVYWYQQSLDQGLQFLIQYYNGEERAKGNILERFSAQQFPDLHSELNLSSLELGDSALYFCASSVTGTGLVFGEQFFGPGTRLTVL.

The chain joins TRBV20-1 to TRBJ2-1, with D possibly being TRBD1 (6 bases). Per the germline V gene, CDR1 is DFQATT and CDR2 is SNEGSKA (reference sequence). The V end was cut by 7 bases, the J end by 13 bases, with 8 bases between. The CDR3 totals 8 residues. CDR3 coding DNA: TGCAGTGTACAGGGACAGTTCTTC. This translates into CSVQGQFF.

This clone appeared once. Other nucleotide sequences from this sample produce the same CDR3. The chain uses TRBV30 and TRBJ2-6; D unclear. This CDR3 comprises 12 residues. Germline V CDR1 and CDR2: GTSNPN, SVGIG (reference sequence). Trimming left V 4 bases short and J 4 bases short, with 5 bases between. The chain's CDR3 is CAWNPGANVLTF. The CDR3 nucleotides are TGTGCCTGGAATCCGGGGGCCAACGTCCTGACTTTC.